This T cell receptor beta chain comes out of a study of T-cell memory formation after mild COVID-19. About the study: Across donors, TCR clusters were largely donor specific. General study points: Second-wave clones that peaked on day 37 lacked confirmed SARS-CoV-2 specificity. The study found balanced CD4/CD8 in clones contracting day 15 to 85 and a CD4+ lean in later expanders. The CD4+ clones that contracted clustered mainly within CM and EM, and the CD8+ clones concentrated in EMRA.

This CDR3 spans 14 amino acids. The ends were cut back, 3 bases at V and 5 bases at J, with 14 bases in the middle. Only a few counts were recorded for this clonotype. The antigen remains undetermined. TCRdb reanalysed the 5' RACE reads using MiXCR and keeps one entry per CDR3 protein. The sample records hundreds of thousands of distinct CDR3 sequences, more than 20% being singletons. V usage is TRBV12-3 or TRBV12-4 and J usage is TRBJ2-7; possible D gene TRBD2, 5 bases. Sequenced material: PBMCs or a T cell subset sorted from them (not recorded which). The clonotype was recovered from an adult woman who had mild COVID-19 (a few samples of this study predate the infection). Cell type and time point are not known. The CDR3 sequence is CASSFGRGSHEQYF. The CDR3 coding sequence is TGTGCCAGCAGTTTCGGACGGGGTTCCCACGAGCAGTACTTC.